The present TCR beta chain was sequenced within a study of blood T cell repertoires in COVID-19 (dated by TCRdb to 2020 to 2021). At the level of the whole study: Samples covering the acute and convalescent phases of COVID-19 were provided by collaborators in the United States, Italy and Spain. Where HLA class I and class II types were available, the types were taken from metadata supplied by the sample provider, not from assay-based typing. The repertoires were released in a freely available public database intended as a resource for research on the immune response to SARS-CoV-2. Samples came from the ongoing ImmuneRACE study (first 160 participants) plus 1,254 subjects from 6 global collaborators. Subjects who had been exposed to COVID-19, were actively infected with it, or had recovered from it provided the deeply sampled blood TCRbeta repertoires that made up the dataset. The prospective study material was composed of cDNA or gDNA derived from T cells, B-cell-depleted T cells, or PBMCs. Sample metadata almost always included a de-identified subject ID, COVID-19 status, age in years and sex. The full study reports these points: The quantity of clinical and demographic metadata differed by source and by participant and was supplied without curation.

The CDR3 runs 13 amino acids, cysteine and phenylalanine included. The CDR3 DNA has 39 bases and is translated from base 1. Taken from the germline V gene, the CDR1 and CDR2 loops are SGHVS and FQNEAQ. A distance of 15 bases separates the germline ends of V and J, which lose 5 bases and 8 bases respectively. TCRbeta CDR3 regions were amplified from genomic DNA using the immunoSEQ Assay, a bias-controlled multiplex PCR. As for the authors' bioinformatics: The number of nucleated cells in each sample was estimated from the amplification of reference gene primers within the assay. Sequence reads were collapsed and filtered to measure the absolute abundance of every unique TCRbeta CDR3 rearrangement. For each sample, productive Simpson clonality was calculated as the square root of Simpson's diversity index across productive rearrangements. The table comes from immuneACCESS by way of TCRdb, which keeps in-frame sequences with V and J called. Part of the clones is missing from these tables; in studies checked, under half for an unresolved V gene and the rest for unknown reasons. The DNA gave D and trimming, while V, J and clone size come from that table. In this sample the table shows some 130,000 clones, around 90% of which occur a single time. The ten largest clones add up to about 3.5% of the sample.

Of note for this clone: The antigen this receptor binds is unknown. No much larger clonotype is one base removed from it; base qualities were not supplied.

The collaborating institutions used their own protocols to collect whole blood in K2EDTA tubes. For TCRbeta analysis, collaborators shipped samples as frozen whole blood, isolated PBMCs, or DNA extracted from either of those sample types. The source material was peripheral blood. This TCR was sampled from a man in his fifties with active COVID-19. The V and J segments used are TRBV7-8 and TRBJ1-2; perhaps TRBD1 is the D gene, with 6 bases matching. The CDR3 has the sequence CASSPNRVYGYTF. The nucleotides are TGTGCCAGCAGCCCCAACAGGGTATACGGCTACACCTTC.